This T cell receptor (beta chain) was retrieved from a study of blood T cell repertoires in COVID-19. Study at large: Collection of acute and convalescent COVID-19 samples took place in the United States, Italy and Spain. From T cells, B-cell-depleted T cells, or PBMCs came the material, which was cDNA or gDNA.

Authors' analysis steps: Cell counts per sample came from amplifying reference gene primers. Assay used: immunoSEQ multiplex PCR; TCRdb lists only in-frame clones, some missing. The V and J calls and clone size are taken from that table; D and trimming were inferred from the DNA. The sample lists more than 90,000 clones; approximately 92% were seen once. The CDR3 loop spans 14 amino acids. The V end was cut by 0 bases, the J end by 6 bases, with 8 bases between. The germline V gene encodes CDR1 MNHEY and CDR2 SVGAGI. The sample consisted of peripheral blood. The chain recombines TRBV6-5 with TRBJ2-2; unclear D gene. This clonotype was sampled from a middle-aged man with active COVID-19. CDR3 in DNA: TGTGCCAGCAGTTACTCTGTAGCTTCCGGGGAGCTGTTTTTT. Translation: CASSYSVASGELFF.